This TCR beta chain was captured in a study of T cells in tumors after PD-1 blockade. V dropped 3 bases and J dropped 8 bases, with 22 bases sitting between them. The CDR3 covers 17 residues. Germline V lookup: CDR1 SGHTA, CDR2 FQGNSA. This clone has just a few counts. Clones were sequenced by immunoSEQ multiplex PCR, and TCRdb holds only the in-frame ones, with some missing. The sample carries more than 3,500 clones, about 70% recorded once. The material was tumor tissue, obtained before anti-PD-1 treatment. The rearrangement links TRBV7-2 to TRBJ2-2, with a tentative D call TRBD1 (6 bases). This receptor was identified in a human donor with basal cell carcinoma. The CDR3 region has the DNA TGTGCCAGCAGCTTCGACAGGCCAATCGTTGATGAAGGGGAGCTGTTTTTT. It encodes CASSFDRPIVDEGELFF.